This T cell receptor beta chain was sequenced during a study of CD8 T cells in Susac syndrome (dated by TCRdb to 2018 to 2020). Describing the broader study: Repertoire sequencing was used to test whether CD8+ T cell activation and differentiation in Susac syndrome was antigen driven. Overall study results and their limits: The TCR sequencing and HLA analysis was acknowledged to have included a relatively small number of individuals.

RNA was extracted using the RNeasy kit, and about 0.45 to 1 ug of the RNA was reverse transcribed with random hexamers. The immunoSEQ multiplex PCR assay, which covers 54 Vbeta and 13 Jbeta segments, was used to amplify TCR beta CDR3 regions. PCR amplification bias was corrected using a synthetic template baseline for primer optimization and computational correction. The authors' analysis ran thus. Reads were annotated to V, D and J genes according to IMGT and were analyzed with immunoSEQ Analyzer, with only productive sequences retained. Clonality was computed as one minus Shannon entropy normalized by log2 of the number of productive unique sequences. For each patient and control, public and private clones were evaluated among the 100 most prevalent clones. Clones were defined as Susac-specific when absent from the healthy and MS cohorts, from fewer than 1,300 published viral clones and from other ImmuneACCESS disease sequences. Clones were called with MiXCR by TCRdb after fastp trimmed the public reads at Q25, and only in-frame beta chains were retained. Entries that share a CDR3 protein sequence are merged under the most common genes and DNA. The V and J calls were determined by TCRdb, not by the authors. The sample includes over 300,000 distinct CDR3 sequences, with roughly nine tenths observed a single time. The top ten hold approximately 0.065% of the sample.

From the cysteine through the phenylalanine, the CDR3 covers 14 amino acids. Only the CDR3 DNA stays, 42 bases, in frame from base 1. The germline V gene sets CDR1 to MNHEY and CDR2 to SVGEGT. From V the trimming removes 6 bases and from J it removes 2 bases, while the gene matches leave 4 bases of the junction unaccounted for. High-throughput TCR beta sequencing profiled peripheral blood CD8+ and CD4+ T cells from healthy donors, Susac syndrome patients and multiple sclerosis patients. Treatment-naive patients with stable or active relapsing-remitting disease fulfilling revised McDonald criteria were used as multiple sclerosis controls. Bulk CD8+ and CD4+ T cells were purified by magnetic negative isolation, whereas CD8+ TEMRA cells were enriched by FACS. Blood was collected in EDTA tubes and processed within 24 hours, with PBMCs isolated through density gradient centrifugation. PBMCs intended for TCR sequencing were frozen in liquid nitrogen and were later thawed in a 37 degrees C water bath. A purity of at least 90% was achieved for sorted or isolated CD4+, CD8+ and CD8+ TEMRA cells.

This clonotype was counted between two and nine times. It lacks a known antigen. One base away there is no much larger clone; base qualities are not given. The TCR comes from a human donor with multiple sclerosis. Material for sequencing was CD4+ T cells from PBMCs. The rearrangement joined TRBV6-2 or TRBV6-3 to TRBJ2-7; a stretch of 10 junction bases matches TRBD2. The CDR3 region reads CASSSGRGTYEQYF. The nucleotide sequence is TGTGCCAGCAGCAGCGGGAGGGGGACCTACGAGCAGTACTTC.